The sample holds a few counts of the clone carrying this TCR beta chain. The CDR3 totals 15 residues. J gave up 2 bases and V 0 bases, and 3 bases lay outside the gene matches. The V gene's germline CDR1 is MNHEY and CDR2 SMNVEV (reference sequence). This sample was taken from a study of T cells in Graves' hyperthyroidism and ophthalmopathy. Researchers amplified the TCR beta CDR3 regions from RNA transcripts. The study used the HTBI primer set for a first-round RT-PCR of the TCR CDR3. TCRdb itself ran the multiplex PCR reads through MiXCR, one entry per CDR3 protein. This sample has some 690,000 distinct CDR3 sequences, with roughly a sixth found just once. From under 12 ml of fresh peripheral blood, PBMCs were isolated.

This receptor was obtained from a man between 50 and 59 years old with Graves' hyperthyroidism. The sample consisted of blood. The J gene is TRBJ2-7, the V gene TRBV27, with TRBD1 matching 8 bases. CDR3 in amino acids: CASSLSRQGTYEQYF. In DNA form, the CDR3 reads TGTGCCAGCAGTTTATCGAGACAGGGGACCTACGAGCAGTACTTC.